These T cell receptor beta chains were read from a single sample in a study of T cell responses to AZD1222 COVID-19 vaccine. Profiling relied on immunoSEQ multiplex PCR, and the TCRdb table lists in-frame clones only, not all of them. The sample shows about 110,000 clones, roughly 93% of them seen only once. The specimen comprised peripheral blood, sampled 28 days after the second AZD1222 dose. These TCRs come from an adult who received the AZD1222 COVID-19 vaccine. Each CDR3 is given with its conserved first and last residue. D genes are given only for firm matches. A clone size is listed for some rows: how often the clone was seen (once, few, many), or a class if it is expanded.

clone size	V gene	J gene	D gene	CDR3 DNA	CDR3 protein
-	TRBV10-2	TRBJ2-5	-	TGCGCCAGCACTCGACAGTATAACTTCCAAGAGACCCAGTACTTC	CASTRQYNFQETQYF
-	TRBV19	TRBJ1-1	-	TGTGCCAGTAGTATAGTACGTGCGGGGACTGAAGCTTTCTTT	CASSIVRAGTEAFF
-	TRBV3-1/TRBV3-2	TRBJ2-7	TRBD2	TGTGCCAGCAGTCCCCTAGCGGGAGGGTCCTACGAGCAGTACTTC	CASSPLAGGSYEQYF
-	TRBV4-1	TRBJ1-2	-	TGCGCCAGCAGCCAAGACAGGGTGACCCTTGGAGGCTACACCTTC	CASSQDRVTLGGYTF
-	TRBV19	TRBJ1-5	-	TGTGCCAGTGGATTGGGCCCCTATAGCAATCAGCCCCAGCATTTT	CASGLGPYSNQPQHF
-	TRBV14	TRBJ1-2	TRBD1	TGTGCCAGCAGCCCGACAGGGGGCGGCTATGGCTACACCTTC	CASSPTGGGYGYTF
few	TRBV4-2	TRBJ2-7	TRBD2	TGTGCCAGCAGCCAAGAAGTCCGCGGGAGTCCTTACGAGCAGTACTTC	CASSQEVRGSPYEQYF
-	TRBV5-1	TRBJ1-1	-	TGCGCCAGCACGGGCGGGGGCAACGGATTTGAAGCTTTCTTT	CASTGGGNGFEAFF
-	TRBV7-8	TRBJ1-3	-	TGTGCCAGCAGTACAGACTCTGGAAACACCATATATTTT	CASSTDSGNTIYF
-	TRBV2	TRBJ1-1	TRBD1	TGTGCCAGCACCGACAGGGGAGGCGGGAACACTGAAGCTTTCTTT	CASTDRGGGNTEAFF
-	TRBV20-1	TRBJ2-1	-	TGCAGTGCAACCGTAGGTAATGAGCAGTTCTTC	CSATVGNEQFF
-	TRBV3-1/TRBV3-2	TRBJ1-3	-	TGTGCCAGCAGCCAAGATCCAAGCTCTGGAAACACCATATATTTT	CASSQDPSSGNTIYF
-	TRBV27	TRBJ1-2	-	TGTGCCAGCAGTTTGGAAGGGGGAAGGGGCTACACCTTC	CASSLEGGRGYTF
once	TRBV5-6	TRBJ2-2	-	TGTGCCAGCAGCTTGCATGGAATCTACACCGGGGAGCTGTTTTTT	CASSLHGIYTGELFF
-	TRBV5-4	TRBJ1-4	-	TGTGCCAGCAGCACAGACCTCGGGGAGGTCCGCGAAAAACTGTTTTTT	CASSTDLGEVREKLFF
once	TRBV3-1/TRBV3-2	TRBJ1-2	TRBD1	TGTGCCAGCAGTAGCACAGGGGGCCTCCTATACACCTTC	CASSSTGGLLYTF
-	TRBV18	TRBJ1-2	-	TGTGCCAGCTCCGGGGTCGAGACGGGTGGCTACACCTTC	CASSGVETGGYTF
-	TRBV4-1	TRBJ1-1	-	TGCGCCAGCAGCCTGACAGAGGCGTCGGGTGAAGCTTTCTTT	CASSLTEASGEAFF
-	TRBV9	TRBJ1-2	-	TGTGCCAGCAGCCCCACAGAAAACTATGGCTACACCTTC	CASSPTENYGYTF
few	TRBV4-1	TRBJ2-2	-	TGCGCCAGCAGCCCCTGGGCCAAGAGCACCGGGGAGCTGTTTTTT	CASSPWAKSTGELFF
-	TRBV14	TRBJ2-1	-	TGTGCCAGCAGCCAAGAACCTGGGGGAGAGCAGTTCTTC	CASSQEPGGEQFF
once	TRBV5-1	TRBJ2-7	TRBD1	TGCGCCAGCAGCTCCCCCGGGACAGGGATTTACGAGCAGTACTTC	CASSSPGTGIYEQYF
-	TRBV18	TRBJ1-1	-	TGTGCCAGCTCACAGGTGGGACAGAACACTGAAGCTTTCTTT	CASSQVGQNTEAFF
once	TRBV18	TRBJ2-5	TRBD2	TGTGCCAGCTCACCTCAGAAAATTACTAGCGGTCAAGAGACCCAGTACTTC	CASSPQKITSGQETQYF
once	TRBV5-1	TRBJ1-2	-	TGCGCCAGCAGGGACCCCAATGGCTACACCTTC	CASRDPNGYTF
-	TRBV5-1	TRBJ1-5	-	TGCGCCAGCAGCCCAGGACAGAGCAATCAGCCCCAGCATTTT	CASSPGQSNQPQHF
-	TRBV9	TRBJ1-5	TRBD1	TGTGCCAGCAGCCGTGGACAGGGGGATCGGCAGCCCCAGCATTTT	CASSRGQGDRQPQHF
once	TRBV19	TRBJ1-2	TRBD1	TGTGCCAGTATTCGACAGGGAAAAAACTATGGCTACACCTTC	CASIRQGKNYGYTF
-	TRBV11-2	TRBJ2-2	TRBD2	TGTGCCAGCAGCCGACCGGGACTAGCGGGGGGGCTGAACACCGGGGAGCTGTTTTTT	CASSRPGLAGGLNTGELFF
-	TRBV11-2	TRBJ2-7	TRBD2	TGTGCCAGCAGCCCAAGCGGGATCCGGAACGAGCAGTACTTC	CASSPSGIRNEQYF
-	TRBV29-1	TRBJ1-2	-	TGCAGCGTTGTGGCGGAGGATGGCTACACCTTC	CSVVAEDGYTF
-	TRBV29-1	TRBJ2-5	-	TGCAGCGTTGCTCAGAAAACCGGTGTGGAGACCCAGTACTTC	CSVAQKTGVETQYF
-	TRBV2	TRBJ2-3	TRBD2	TGTGCCAGCAGTGAACTAGCGGCCCGTGAGGGTACGCAGTATTTT	CASSELAAREGTQYF
-	TRBV16	TRBJ2-3	TRBD2	TGTGCCAGCAGCCAACGGACTAGCGGGGGCCTCACAGATACGCAGTATTTT	CASSQRTSGGLTDTQYF
-	TRBV10-3	TRBJ1-5	TRBD1	TGTGCCATCAGTGGACAGGGGGCGTTTCAGCCCCAGCATTTT	CAISGQGAFQPQHF
once	TRBV3-1/TRBV3-2	TRBJ1-5	TRBD1	TGTGCCAGCAGCCAAGTAGGGGGCGGCAATCAGCCCCAGCATTTT	CASSQVGGGNQPQHF
-	TRBV29-1	TRBJ2-7	-	TGCAGCGTGGCTAGGGACGGCTACGAGCAGTACTTC	CSVARDGYEQYF
-	TRBV12-3/TRBV12-4	TRBJ1-1	-	TGTGCCAGCAGGCCTCACAGGGCTCGGGCTTTCTTT	CASRPHRARAFF
-	TRBV13	TRBJ1-1	-	TGTGCCAGCAGCTTAGGCCTAAGTCAAGGGACTGAAGCTTTCTTT	CASSLGLSQGTEAFF
few	TRBV3-1/TRBV3-2	TRBJ1-2	TRBD1	TGTGCCAGCAGCACCGCTGGACAGGGAGCATATGGCTACACCTTC	CASSTAGQGAYGYTF
-	TRBV7-8	TRBJ1-2	-	TGTGCCAGCAGCCCCAGACGGGATGCGGATGGCTACACCTTC	CASSPRRDADGYTF
-	TRBV5-5	TRBJ1-5	-	TGTGCCAGCAGCCCTGGCGTGGGGGAACCATATAGCAATCAGCCCCAGCATTTT	CASSPGVGEPYSNQPQHF
-	TRBV5-1	TRBJ2-7	-	TGCGCCAGCAGCTTGGATGGGGTGGGGTCCTACGAGCAGTACTTC	CASSLDGVGSYEQYF
-	TRBV3-1/TRBV3-2	TRBJ2-1	TRBD2	TGTGCCAGCAAAACTAGCGGGAGTGATGAGCAGTTCTTC	CASKTSGSDEQFF
-	TRBV12-3/TRBV12-4	TRBJ1-6	-	TGTGCCAGCAGTCCGGATAGACGTTCACCCCTCCACTTT	CASSPDRRSPLHF
once	TRBV6-9	TRBJ2-7	TRBD1	TGTGCCAACTACCTTCGGACAGGGGCAACCTACGAGCAGTACTTC	CANYLRTGATYEQYF
-	TRBV19	TRBJ1-2	TRBD1	TGTGCCAGTAGTGGACAGGGGCGCTATGGCTACACCTTC	CASSGQGRYGYTF
-	TRBV4-1	TRBJ1-1	-	TGCGCCAGCAGCCAAGGTGGCGGGAACACTGAAGCTTTCTTT	CASSQGGGNTEAFF
-	TRBV27	TRBJ1-6	-	TGTGCCAGCAGCTTACAGGGTTTCTCACCCCTCCACTTT	CASSLQGFSPLHF
-	TRBV14	TRBJ2-2	-	TGTGCCAGCAGCCAAGTCCAGGGGGGGAACACCGGGGAGCTGTTTTTT	CASSQVQGGNTGELFF
-	TRBV7-9	TRBJ2-3	-	TGTGCCAGCAGCTTAGTAGGACAGCCGGGGGGCACAGATACGCAGTATTTT	CASSLVGQPGGTDTQYF
-	TRBV5-1	TRBJ1-1	-	TGCGCCAGCAGCCCAGGACAGCGGGTGGTGGGGACTGAAGCTTTCTTT	CASSPGQRVVGTEAFF
-	TRBV27	TRBJ1-1	-	TGTGCCAGCAGTCTCAGACCCCTCATGAACACTGAAGCTTTCTTT	CASSLRPLMNTEAFF
-	TRBV5-1	TRBJ1-2	-	TGCGCCAGCAGCTTGAGCTTCTATGGCTACACCTTC	CASSLSFYGYTF
-	TRBV20-1	TRBJ2-7	-	TGCAGTGCTGGAGAATACGAGCAGTACTTC	CSAGEYEQYF
-	TRBV2	TRBJ1-4	TRBD1	TGTGCCAGCCGGGAGGGGGCTTACGAAAAACTGTTTTTT	CASREGAYEKLFF
-	TRBV6-1	TRBJ2-4	-	TGTGCCAGCAGTGAAGCGCTTGGGGCCAAAAACATTCAGTACTTC	CASSEALGAKNIQYF
-	TRBV21-1	TRBJ2-4	-	TGTGCCAGCAGCACAAGGCTGCCCAGGGGAGCCAAAAACATTCAGTACTTC	CASSTRLPRGAKNIQYF
-	TRBV28	TRBJ1-4	TRBD1	TGTGCCAGCAGTCTGGGGACAGCAACTAATGAAAAACTGTTTTTT	CASSLGTATNEKLFF
-	TRBV6-5	TRBJ1-1	-	TGTGCCAGCAGTTCGGGAGTGATGGAAGCTTTCTTT	CASSSGVMEAFF